These T cell receptor beta chains were read from a single sample in a study of T cell responses to AZD1222 COVID-19 vaccine. Sequencing used immunoSEQ multiplex PCR; TCRdb keeps in-frame clones, though not all of them. The sample lists 95,000 to 110,000 clones, about 92% seen once, with about 8.1% in the top ten. The sample was peripheral blood, taken 28 days after the second AZD1222 dose. Receptor source: an adult who received the AZD1222 COVID-19 vaccine. Each CDR3 is given without its conserved first and last residue.

v_gene: TRBV5-6; len: 14; CDR3aa: ASSFWFQGVTDTQY
v_gene: TRBV3-1/TRBV3-2; len: 11; CDR3aa: ASSQVENTEAF
v_gene: TRBV24-1; len: 16; CDR3aa: ATSDPALTSGRSGELF
v_gene: TRBV11-2; len: 17; CDR3aa: ASSLGGTSVGDYPYEQY
v_gene: TRBV5-1; len: 14; CDR3aa: ASSLPTGDSGNTIY
v_gene: TRBV7-9; len: 13; CDR3aa: ASSLTGTGGNTIY
v_gene: TRBV10-2; len: 12; CDR3aa: ASSESRSYSPLH
v_gene: TRBV7-2; len: 12; CDR3aa: ASSVQVVNQPQH
v_gene: TRBV3-1/TRBV3-2; len: 11; CDR3aa: ASSQDSSTEAF
v_gene: TRBV19; len: 14; CDR3aa: ASRLNAQVSGNTIY
v_gene: TRBV5-1; len: 14; CDR3aa: ASSLDILSSGNTIY
v_gene: TRBV7-3; len: 12; CDR3aa: ASSAIGDLGELF
v_gene: TRBV28; len: 15; CDR3aa: ASSQPGRPEMNTEAF
v_gene: TRBV28; len: 12; CDR3aa: AARERAAHNEQF
v_gene: TRBV6-5; len: 11; CDR3aa: ASSLGGRNTIY